These 26 T cell receptor beta chains share one sample of origin, sequenced in a study of T cell repertoires in cytomegalovirus infection. TCRdb called the reads again in MiXCR, with one record for every CDR3 protein. The sample carries some 680,000 distinct CDR3 sequences, 35% to 45% recorded once. What was sequenced was PBMCs. These TCRs come from a human donor in good health (CMV status not recorded). Some clones in this sample may be carry-over from other donors' samples.

Of note for this clonotype: A much bigger clone sits one base away, suggesting this may be a read error. V is TRBV10-3 and J is TRBJ2-1; D remains ambiguous. This CDR3 spans 11 amino acids. Germline CDR1 and CDR2: ENHRY and SYGVKD. This CDR3 is CAISETNEQCF. The DNA of the CDR3 is TGTGCCATCAGTGAGACAAATGAGCAGTGCTTC.

This clonotype showed up just a few times. The chain has TRBV28 and TRBJ1-1; D is undetermined. This CDR3 is 13 amino acids long. Trimming stripped 6 bases from V and 0 bases from J, with 8 bases between. CDR1 MDHEN and CDR2 SYDVKM come from the germline V gene. CDR3 sequence: CASRGSLNTEAFF. For the CDR3, the DNA is TGTGCCAGCAGAGGCAGTTTGAACACTGAAGCTTTCTTT.

This chain links TRBV20-1 with TRBJ2-7; 8 bases agree with TRBD2. Germline CDR1 reads DFQATT; CDR2 reads SNEGSKA (reference sequence). V trimming: 0 bases; J trimming: 3 bases; junction bases outside the gene matches: 4. The CDR3 runs to 14 residues. CDR3 DNA: TGCAGTGCTAGAGATTTGAGCGGGAGCTACGAGCAGTACTTC. Translation gives CSARDLSGSYEQYF.

This CDR3 is CASSPGDRGPVYEKLFF. In DNA form, the CDR3 reads TGTGCCAGCAGCCCCGGGGACAGGGGGCCTGTTTATGAAAAACTGTTTTTT. J is TRBJ1-4 and V is TRBV7-9, with TRBD1 matching over 12 bases. The CDR3 consists of 17 residues. The trim removed 5 bases at V and 6 bases at J, leaving 10 bases unmatched. Germline CDR1 and CDR2: SEHNR and FQNEAQ (reference sequence).

This sequence joins TRBV7-6 and TRBJ2-3, with 9 nucleotides matching TRBD1. This CDR3 comprises 17 residues. Germline V gene sequence: CDR1 SGHVS, CDR2 FNYEAQ. The V segment lost 3 bases and the J segment 8 bases; nucleotides outside the gene matches: 15. CDR3 coding DNA: TGTGCCAGCAGCTTCGGAGGCGTCCCGGGACAGGGACCTACGCAGTATTTT. It is translated as CASSFGGVPGQGPTQYF.

The V gene is TRBV28, the J gene TRBJ2-1; perhaps TRBD2 as D (6 bases). V dropped 7 bases and J dropped 0 bases, with 19 bases sitting between them. Germline V gene sequence: CDR1 MDHEN, CDR2 SYDVKM. This CDR3 comprises 17 residues. The CDR3 DNA sequence: TGTGCCAGCACTTCTCGCCTAGCGCCATCCTCCTACAATGAGCAGTTCTTC. Its protein is CASTSRLAPSSYNEQFF.

Turning to this clonotype: Because the CDR3 is missing its conserved closing phenylalanine or tryptophan, this is likely a read error. The chain links TRBV7-2 to TRBJ2-1; 7 nucleotides align to TRBD2. The CDR3 covers 15 residues. Trimming at V came to 0 bases and at J to 4 bases, leaving 3 bases not matched to a gene. The germline V gene has CDR1 SGHTA and CDR2 FQGNSA. The CDR3 DNA sequence: TGTGCCAGCAGCTTAGCGGGGGGGGTATACAATGAGCAGTTCTTA. Translating it yields CASSLAGGVYNEQFL.

This clonotype was detected a few times. This sequence joins TRBV6-5 and TRBJ1-5, with D hard to call. V lost 8 bases and J 4 bases, leaving 12 bases between the germline ends. The CDR3 runs 13 residues. Germline assignment: CDR1 MNHEY and CDR2 SVGAGI. The CDR3 loop is CASGRYGNQPQHF. In DNA, the CDR3 is TGTGCCAGCGGCAGGTACGGGAATCAGCCCCAGCATTTT.

This clonotype was counted only a few times. The CDR3 is CASGLVPGTEAFF. Here the CDR3 DNA reads TGTGCTAGTGGTTTGGTTCCGGGAACGGAAGCTTTCTTT. The chain employs TRBV12-5 and TRBJ1-1, with no clear D. CDR1 is LGHNT, CDR2 FRNRAP, per germline. The length of the CDR3 is 13 residues. Deletions cut 0 bases from V and 8 bases from J, with 10 bases between.

With regard to this clonotype: A read error may explain this, as a much larger clone is one base away. The genes are TRBV28 and TRBJ1-1, with TRBD1 matching 10 bases. J gave up 1 base and V 6 bases, and 2 bases lay outside the gene matches. CDR1 MDHEN and CDR2 SYDVKM come from the germline V gene. The CDR3 sequence is 14 residues long. The CDR3 is CASRWDRGNTEAFF. CDR3 bases: TGTGCCAGCAGGTGGGACAGGGGGAACACTGAAGCTTTCTTT.

This clonotype was counted only a few times. The chain links TRBV6-5 to TRBJ2-3, with D uncertain. With 5 bases removed from V and 2 bases from J, the gap between germline ends came to 14 bases. Germline V gene lookup returns CDR1 MNHEY and CDR2 SVGAGI. This CDR3 comprises 15 residues. The CDR3 reads CASSTFGASTDTQYF. The DNA of the CDR3 is TGTGCCAGCAGTACGTTCGGAGCTTCCACAGATACGCAGTATTTT.

The genes are TRBV6-6 and TRBJ1-4; D remains unclear. The germline V gene encodes CDR1 MNHNY and CDR2 SVGAGI (reference sequence). V was shortened by 7 bases and J by 7 bases, with 16 bases between the two germline ends. CDR3 length equals 14 residues. CDR3: CASKTGPPSEKLFF. The CDR3 DNA is TGTGCCAGCAAGACCGGGCCTCCCAGTGAAAAACTGTTTTTT.

The chain uses TRBV7-4 and TRBJ2-5, with 8 bases fitting TRBD2. The CDR3 runs to 13 residues. Germline CDR1 reads SGHVT; CDR2 reads SQSDAQ. The CDR3 DNA reads as TGTGACACCCCTGGCGCGGGAGGAGAGACCCAGTACTTC. Its protein is CDTPGAGGETQYF.

Remarks on this clonotype: At one boundary the junction diverges from the germline segment, which might be a read error. The chain couples TRBV6-8 to TRBJ2-4, with D tentatively TRBD1 (5 bases). The CDR3 loop spans 15 amino acids. CDR1 is MNHGY and CDR2 is SAAAGT in the germline V gene. The CDR3 DNA reads TGTGCCAGCAGCATACAACAGGTAGCCAAAAACAGTCAGTACTTC. Translation gives CASSIQQVAKNSQYF.

The chain carries TRBV28 and TRBJ2-1; D remains ambiguous. The CDR3 is 16 amino acids. V was clipped by 1 base and J by 1 base, with 11 bases between them. Germline-derived CDR1 and CDR2 are MDHEN and SYDVKM. The CDR3 DNA follows: TGTGCCAGCAGTTTATCGGGCAGGCCTTCCTACAATGAGCAGTTCTTC. Protein product: CASSLSGRPSYNEQFF.

The rearrangement joins TRBV20-1 to TRBJ2-7; D gene unclear. V dropped 1 base and J dropped 6 bases, with 16 bases sitting between them. The CDR3 consists of 14 residues. In germline, CDR1 is DFQATT, CDR2 SNEGSKA (reference sequence). In DNA form, the CDR3 reads TGCAGTGCTAGAGGCCTCCGGAGTGTCAGCGAGCAGTACTTC. This gives the protein CSARGLRSVSEQYF.

This clonotype was observed a few times. The chain couples TRBV6-1 to TRBJ1-2; the match to TRBD1 covers 10 bases. Germline CDR1 and CDR2: MNHNS and SASEGT. This CDR3 region has 14 residues. V shed 3 bases, J shed 4 bases, and the junction held 2 bases outside the gene matches. The CDR3 region has the DNA TGTGCCAGCAGTGAGGACAGGGGGGGCTATGGCTACACCTTC. Translated: CASSEDRGGYGYTF.

This clonotype came up a few times. The V and J genes are TRBV7-9 and TRBJ2-1, with D hard to call. The V end lost 5 bases, the J end lost 0 bases, and 14 bases lay between the germline ends. Germline-derived CDR1 and CDR2 are SEHNR and FQNEAQ (reference sequence). The CDR3 spans 16 residues. CDR3 sequence (DNA): TGTGCCAGCAGCCCGCACGGCGGTCCCTCCTACAATGAGCAGTTCTTC. This codes for CASSPHGGPSYNEQFF.

In its sample, this clonotype was seen a few times. The chain carries TRBV28 and TRBJ1-1; D perhaps matches TRBD1 (6 bases). The CDR3 sequence is 16 residues long. Germline values: CDR1 MDHEN, CDR2 SYDVKM. The V and J ends lost 9 bases and 5 bases respectively, with 25 bases between them. In nucleotides, the CDR3 is TGTGCCAGTCAGATCTACGGTCGGGGGCGCCGGACTGAAGCTTTCTTT. This gives the protein CASQIYGRGRRTEAFF. Full variable domain (missing parts from reference TRBV28 and TRBJ1-1): DVKVTQSSRYLVKRTGEKVFLECVQDMDHENMFWYRQDPGLGLRLIYFSYDVKMKEKGDIPEGYSVSREKKERFSLILESASTNQTSMYLCASQIYGRGRRTEAFFGQGTRLTVV.

The V and J genes are TRBV24-1 and TRBJ2-7; 8 bases are shared with TRBD2. With 4 bases clipped from V and 2 bases from J, the junction kept 0 bases outside the gene matches. Germline V lookup: CDR1 KGHDR, CDR2 SFDVKD. The CDR3 is made up of 13 amino acids. For the CDR3, the DNA is TGTGCCACCAGTGAAGCGGGGGCCTACGAGCAGTACTTC. Translating gives CATSEAGAYEQYF.

The chain has TRBV19 and TRBJ1-2; 12 bases fit TRBD1. After removal of 4 bases from V and 9 bases from J, the junction contained 3 bases not matched to a gene. CDR3 length: 13 amino acids. Germline V lookup: CDR1 LNHDA, CDR2 SQIVND (reference sequence). The CDR3 DNA reads TGTGCCAGTAGTAGGGACAGGGGGCCGCGCTACACCTTC. This sequence encodes CASSRDRGPRYTF.

On this clonotype: A read error is possible here, since a much larger clone lies one base away. This CDR3 is missing its conserved last phenylalanine or tryptophan, likely due to a read error. V usage is TRBV28 and J usage is TRBJ2-1; 10 bases agree with TRBD2. The CDR3 contains 15 residues. Trimming cost V 5 bases and J 10 bases; bases outside gene matches: 11. Germline V gene data show CDR1 as MDHEN and CDR2 as SYDVKM. In nucleotides, the CDR3 is TGTGCCAGCAGTCTCATCCCGGGACTAGCGAACGAGCAGTTCTAC. Protein product: CASSLIPGLANEQFY.

The chain carries TRBV6-1 and TRBJ2-5, with D possibly TRBD1 on 7 matching bases. This CDR3 is built from 13 residues. The V end was cut by 4 bases, the J end by 5 bases, with 11 bases between. CDR1 and CDR2 from the germline V gene are MNHNS and SASEGT. The CDR3 DNA reads as TGTGCCAGCAGTGGCAGGGGGACTGAGACCCAGTACTTC. Translation gives CASSGRGTETQYF.

A note on this clonotype: The conserved phenylalanine or tryptophan normally closing the CDR3 is absent here, so this likely arose from a read error. The chain couples TRBV7-6 to TRBJ1-6; 11 bases are shared with TRBD1. The germline gives CDR1 SGHVS, CDR2 FNYEAQ. J lost 2 bases, V lost 0 bases, and 3 bases had no gene match. This CDR3 region has 18 residues. DNA for the CDR3: TGTGCCAGCAGCTTAGCGGGGACAGGGGGACCCTATAATTCACCCCTCCACTTG. Translation gives CASSLAGTGGPYNSPLHL.

The chain carries TRBV30 and TRBJ1-4, with 9 nucleotides matching TRBD1. The CDR3 is 16 residues long. Trimming at V came to 1 base and at J to 5 bases, leaving 8 bases not matched to a gene. The germline CDR1 and CDR2 sequences are GTSNPN and SVGIG (reference sequence). CDR3 DNA: TGTGCCTGGAGTGCCTTGGGGACAGGGCCAAATGAAAAACTGTTTTTT. This codes for CAWSALGTGPNEKLFF.

The chain carries TRBV7-8 and TRBJ2-2; possible D gene TRBD2, 7 bases. CDR3 size: 16 residues. In germline, CDR1 is SGHVS, CDR2 FQNEAQ. The germline V and J ends were trimmed by 6 bases and 5 bases, with 19 bases remaining between them. The DNA of the CDR3 is TGTGCCAGCAGATACGGGCGGGGGCGCGGGACCGGGGAGCTGTTTTTT. Its translation is CASRYGRGRGTGELFF.